This entry concerns a single T cell receptor (beta chain). The germline V and J ends were trimmed by 3 bases and 7 bases, with 10 bases remaining between them. CDR1 MGHDK and CDR2 SYGVNS come from the germline V gene. The CDR3 is made up of 13 amino acids. TCR beta from blood CD8+ and CD4+ T cells was sequenced. This sample was taken from a study of CD8 T cells in Susac syndrome. The RNA input was about 0.5 to 1 ug, and it was reverse transcribed with random hexamers. Using its own MiXCR run on the immunoSEQ multiplex PCR reads, TCRdb lists one record per CDR3 protein. The table shows 120,000 or so distinct CDR3 sequences, with roughly 94% occurring only once.

The genes are TRBV25-1 and TRBJ1-5; tentatively, D is TRBD1 (5 bases). This TCR derives from a human donor with Susac syndrome. The sample consisted of CD8+ T cells from PBMCs. This CDR3 is CASSDERDQPQHF. CDR3 sequence (DNA): TGTGCCAGCAGTGATGAGAGGGACCAGCCCCAGCATTTT.